Below are 29 T cell receptor beta chains sequenced from a single sample in a study of T cells in lung cancer brain metastases. Sequencing used immunoSEQ multiplex PCR; TCRdb keeps in-frame clones, though not all of them. The data hold a few thousand clones, with about nine tenths observed a single time. Input material: tumor tissue from the primary lung tumor. These receptors all come from a man aged 65 to 85 with non-small cell lung cancer.

This chain uses TRBV18 with TRBJ2-3; 8 nucleotides match TRBD2. V lost 5 bases to trimming and J lost 3 bases; unmatched junction nucleotides: 7. The CDR3 runs 15 residues. Looked up from germline, CDR1 is KGHSH and CDR2 is LQKENI. The CDR3 loop reads CASSTYGGVTDTQYF. The DNA of the CDR3 is TGTGCCAGCTCAACGTACGGGGGGGTAACAGATACGCAGTATTTT.

In the case of this clone: In the same sample, other DNA sequences code for this CDR3. The V and J genes are TRBV18 and TRBJ2-7; TRBD1 aligns across 8 bases. This CDR3 comprises 16 residues. Trimming at V came to 2 bases and at J to 2 bases, leaving 8 bases not matched to a gene. Looked up from germline, CDR1 is KGHSH and CDR2 is LQKENI. DNA for the CDR3: TGTGCCAGCTCACCAACTGCGGCGACAGGGGCCTACGAGCAGTACTTC. Translated: CASSPTAATGAYEQYF.

This chain links TRBV7-9 with TRBJ2-2; D possibly corresponds to TRBD1 (6 bases). Trimming cost V 2 bases and J 5 bases, with 9 bases left between them. Germline CDR1 is SEHNR and CDR2 is FQNEAQ (reference sequence). This CDR3 is built from 14 residues. CDR3 protein: CASSLKGETGELFF. DNA for the CDR3: TGTGCCAGCAGCTTAAAGGGGGAAACCGGGGAGCTGTTTTTT.

The gene calls are TRBV5-6 and TRBJ1-6; no firm D call. Germline CDR1 reads SGHDT; CDR2 reads YYEEEE. V lost 2 bases, J lost 4 bases, and 7 bases lay in between. The CDR3 covers 14 residues. The CDR3, as DNA: TGTGCCAGCAGCTTCGCCAGTTATAATTCACCCCTCCACTTT. It translates to CASSFASYNSPLHF.

The rearrangement uses TRBV5-8 and TRBJ1-5; D is ambiguous. V dropped 0 bases and J dropped 2 bases, with 12 bases sitting between them. The CDR3 loop spans 16 amino acids. Germline values: CDR1 SGHTS, CDR2 YDEGEE. The CDR3 sequence: CASSLGIFRRNQPQHF. Here the CDR3 DNA reads TGTGCCAGCAGCTTGGGGATCTTTCGGCGCAATCAGCCCCAGCATTTT. Supplemented by reference TRBV5-8 and TRBJ1-5, the full variable domain reads EAGVTQSPTHLIKTRGQQATLRCSPISGHTSVYWYQQALGLGLQFLLWYDEGEERNRGNFPPRFSGRQFPNYSSELNVNALELEDSALYLCASSLGIFRRNQPQHFGDGTRLSIL.

The chain carries TRBV6-4 and TRBJ1-2, with D hard to call. The germline V and J ends were trimmed by 6 bases and 2 bases, with 4 bases remaining between them. Germline CDR1 and CDR2: MRHNA and SNTAGT. This CDR3 comprises 11 residues. The CDR3 nucleotides read TGTGCCAGCAGGGACAACTATGGCTACACCTTC. It encodes CASRDNYGYTF.

The chain links TRBV29-1 to TRBJ2-5; the match to TRBD2 covers 9 bases. In germline, CDR1 is SQVTM, CDR2 ANQGSEA. The CDR3 is 14 amino acids. V gave up 4 bases and J gave up 4 bases; unmatched junction bases: 7. This CDR3 is CSVGVGTSLETQYF. In DNA form, the CDR3 reads TGCAGCGTTGGTGTTGGGACTAGCCTAGAGACCCAGTACTTC.

The CDR3 DNA sequence: TGTGCCAGCAGTTTAAAACCTTTCTACTATGGCTACACCTTC. It codes for CASSLKPFYYGYTF. The V gene is TRBV27, the J gene TRBJ1-2, with D unresolved. V dropped 2 bases and J dropped 3 bases, with 10 bases sitting between them. The CDR3 covers 14 residues. Germline CDR1 is MNHEY and CDR2 is SMNVEV (reference sequence).

The chain joins TRBV5-1 to TRBJ2-7; 7 bases agree with TRBD1. The trim removed 2 bases at V and 2 bases at J, leaving 7 bases unmatched. The length of the CDR3 is 15 residues. Germline CDR1 is SGHRS and CDR2 is YFSETQ. CDR3 amino acids: CASSFRQGPAYEQYF. The CDR3 DNA reads TGCGCCAGCAGCTTCCGACAGGGACCGGCCTACGAGCAGTACTTC.

The chain joins TRBV5-1 to TRBJ1-1; D gene unclear. The V and J ends lost 5 bases and 6 bases respectively, with 11 bases between them. This CDR3 region has 12 residues. The germline V gene has CDR1 SGHRS and CDR2 YFSETQ. The CDR3 DNA reads TGCGCCAGCAGAGACGGCGTCGCTGAAGCTTTCTTT. Its translation is CASRDGVAEAFF.

Only one count was recorded for this clone. The chain uses TRBV11-2 and TRBJ2-1, with 9 bases that match TRBD2. The CDR3 covers 13 residues. CDR1 is SGHAT and CDR2 is FQNNGV in the germline V gene. The junction had 4 bases not matched to a gene; V was cut back by 5 bases and J by 8 bases. CDR3 DNA: TGTGCCAGCAGCCGGACTAGCGCTCATGAGCAGTTCTTC. This sequence encodes CASSRTSAHEQFF.

This clone was picked up a small number of times. V and J are TRBV7-9 and TRBJ1-4, with a possible D match to TRBD1 (6 bases). Looked up from germline, CDR1 is SEHNR and CDR2 is FQNEAQ (reference sequence). Between the trimmed V and J ends, which lost 5 bases and 4 bases, there was a span of 14 bases. The CDR3 has 15 residues. Here the CDR3 reads CASSQGKGGNEKLFF. The DNA for the CDR3 is TGTGCCAGCAGCCAAGGCAAGGGGGGTAATGAAAAACTGTTTTTT.

On this clone: This sample includes further DNA sequences coding for the same CDR3. The chain is built from TRBV5-1 and TRBJ2-3, with TRBD1 as a possible D gene (5 bases). From germline, CDR1 is SGHRS and CDR2 YFSETQ. This CDR3 is 15 amino acids long. The V end lost 4 bases, the J end lost 2 bases, and 14 bases lay between the germline ends. CDR3 nucleotides: TGCGCCAGCAGCAAGTCATGGGGCTTCACAGATACGCAGTATTTT. It translates to CASSKSWGFTDTQYF.

The rearrangement joins TRBV6-4 to TRBJ2-3; 10 nucleotides align to TRBD2. V lost 3 bases, J lost 1 base, and 7 bases stayed unmatched. Germline V gives CDR1 MRHNA, CDR2 SNTAGT. This CDR3 is built from 17 residues. Here the CDR3 DNA reads TGTGCCAGCAGTGAATTCCTAGCGGGAGTGGGCACAGATACGCAGTATTTT. Amino acids: CASSEFLAGVGTDTQYF.

V is TRBV13 and J is TRBJ2-1; 8 nucleotides align to TRBD2. Germline-derived CDR1 and CDR2 are PRHDT and FYEKMQ (reference sequence). The trim removed 5 bases at V and 8 bases at J, leaving 17 bases unmatched. CDR3 size: 17 residues. The chain's CDR3 is CASSLNPGAGGDYEQFF. DNA of the CDR3: TGTGCCAGCAGCCTTAATCCAGGCGCGGGGGGTGACTATGAGCAGTTCTTC.

The V call is TRBV19, the J call TRBJ1-2; a weak D match, TRBD1 (6 bases). V lost 1 base, J lost 5 bases, and 8 bases lay in between. This CDR3 region has 13 residues. In germline, CDR1 is LNHDA, CDR2 SQIVND (reference sequence). CDR3 nucleotides: TGTGCCAGTAGTATAGTTACAGGGTATGGCTACACCTTC. Translating gives CASSIVTGYGYTF.

The chain recombines TRBV30 with TRBJ1-2, with 12 bases identical to TRBD1. The germline V gene has CDR1 GTSNPN and CDR2 SVGIG (reference sequence). This CDR3 region has 15 residues. The ends lost 2 bases at V and 4 bases at J; junction bases unmatched: 5. The DNA for the CDR3 is TGTGCCTGGAGTACCGGGACAGGGGGCAGCTATGGCTACACCTTC. Translating gives CAWSTGTGGSYGYTF.

This chain connects TRBV7-9 to TRBJ2-7; TRBD2 matches 9 bases. This CDR3 is 15 amino acids long. The junction had 10 bases not matched to a gene; V was cut back by 5 bases and J by 5 bases. Per germline, CDR1 SEHNR and CDR2 FQNEAQ (reference sequence). The CDR3 spells CASSRAGGGADEQYF. CDR3 coding DNA: TGTGCCAGCAGCCGAGCCGGCGGGGGGGCCGACGAGCAGTACTTC.

The V and J genes are TRBV6-5 and TRBJ1-6; D not resolved. CDR1 is MNHEY, CDR2 SVGAGI, per germline. This CDR3 has 11 amino acids. Trimming took off 8 bases at V and 6 bases at J, with 5 bases between the two ends. CDR3 protein: CASGVNSPLHF. CDR3 DNA: TGTGCCAGCGGGGTTAATTCACCCCTCCACTTT.

The chain couples TRBV12-2 to TRBJ2-7. TRBV12-2 is noted as a pseudogene. The CDR3 totals 17 residues. The CDR3 protein is CASRSTVSSAWLYEQYF. The CDR3 nucleotides are TGTGCAAGTCGCTCCACCGTATCGTCGGCCTGGCTCTACGAGCAGTACTTC.

As DNA, the CDR3 is TGTGCCAGCAAACGGAACACTGAAGCTTTCTTT. This translates into CASKRNTEAFF. This rearrangement joins TRBV6-5 to TRBJ1-1, with unresolved D. The CDR3 length is 11 residues. Trimming stripped 7 bases from V and 1 base from J, with 4 bases between. Germline V gene sequence: CDR1 MNHEY, CDR2 SVGAGI.

This clone was found a few times. The gene calls are TRBV4-2 and TRBJ1-4; D not certain. The CDR3 loop spans 16 amino acids. V shed 0 bases and J shed 4 bases, with 12 bases lying between them. Germline CDR1 LGHNA, CDR2 YNFKEQ. The CDR3 nucleotides are TGTGCCAGCAGCCAAGATACAGACGGGTATAATGAAAAACTGTTTTTT. It is translated as CASSQDTDGYNEKLFF.

The chain combines TRBV5-1 with TRBJ2-7; 8 bases fit TRBD2. The germline CDR1 and CDR2 sequences are SGHRS and YFSETQ. V was pared by 0 bases and J by 2 bases, with 4 bases of the junction left unmatched. The CDR3 is made up of 15 amino acids. The CDR3: CASSLVGLAAYEQYF. The CDR3 DNA reads TGCGCCAGCAGCTTGGTTGGACTAGCCGCCTACGAGCAGTACTTC.

For the CDR3, the DNA is TGTGCCAGCAGCTATGGGTTAGCTAACTATGGCTACACCTTC. This gives the protein CASSYGLANYGYTF. The chain couples TRBV11-2 to TRBJ1-2; D not resolved. CDR1 is SGHAT, CDR2 FQNNGV, per germline. The CDR3 extends over 14 amino acids. The ends were cut back, 4 bases at V and 0 bases at J, with 9 bases in the middle.

V is TRBV5-1 and J is TRBJ2-5; 12 bases line up with TRBD1. With 4 bases clipped from V and 5 bases from J, the junction kept 3 bases outside the gene matches. Germline CDR1 and CDR2: SGHRS and YFSETQ. The CDR3 consists of 14 residues. Here the CDR3 reads CASSIGTGGETQYF. The CDR3 nucleotides read TGCGCCAGCAGCATCGGGACAGGGGGCGAGACCCAGTACTTC.

The rearrangement links TRBV30 to TRBJ1-1, with D perhaps TRBD1 (5 bases). This CDR3 comprises 13 residues. The germline CDR1 and CDR2 sequences are GTSNPN and SVGIG (reference sequence). V was cut by 5 bases and J by 2 bases, with 12 bases left in between. The CDR3 reads CAWGRTPNTEAFF. The DNA for the CDR3 is TGTGCCTGGGGTCGGACACCCAACACTGAAGCTTTCTTT.

The rearrangement links TRBV16 to TRBJ2-1; TRBD2 matches 13 bases. The V gene's germline CDR1 is KGHSY and CDR2 FQNENV. The CDR3 consists of 18 residues. V lost 0 bases to trimming and J lost 6 bases; unmatched junction nucleotides: 8. The CDR3 coding sequence is TGTGCCAGCAGCCAATCGTGGGGGAGGACTAGCGGGAGCAATGAGCAGTTCTTC. The encoded protein is CASSQSWGRTSGSNEQFF.

This chain connects TRBV7-8 to TRBJ1-5; TRBD1 matches 7 bases. The V gene's germline CDR1 is SGHVS and CDR2 FQNEAQ. This CDR3 contains 14 residues. V lost 5 bases to trimming and J lost 1 base; unmatched junction nucleotides: 2. The CDR3 DNA reads as TGTGCCAGCAGCGCGGACAGGAGCAATCAGCCCCAGCATTTT. This sequence encodes CASSADRSNQPQHF.

This clone was counted only a few times. The chain links TRBV30 to TRBJ1-4; TRBD1 might be the D (5 bases). Trimming shortened V by 4 bases and J by 7 bases, and 13 bases separated the two germline ends. Germline V lookup: CDR1 GTSNPN, CDR2 SVGIG (reference sequence). The CDR3 contains 13 residues. CDR3 coding DNA: TGTGCCTGGACTGGCAGGGAGCGTGAAAAACTGTTTTTT. It yields the protein CAWTGREREKLFF.